A selection of T cell receptor beta chains follows, all from one sample in a study of T cells in Graves' hyperthyroidism and ophthalmopathy. One entry per CDR3 protein results from TCRdb running MiXCR on the multiplex PCR reads. The sample lists 600,000 or so distinct CDR3 sequences, under 60% occurring once. Input material: peripheral blood or thyroid tissue (not recorded which). The receptor source for this set is a woman in her late teens or twenties with Graves' hyperthyroidism. Both conserved end residues are part of each CDR3. D genes are given only for firm matches. Some rows mark clone size as missing; the rest say once, few, many or name a class of expanded clone.

D gene	V gene	clone size	J gene	CDR3 length	CDR3 protein	CDR3 DNA
TRBD1	TRBV20-1	few	TRBJ1-1	14	CSAQKGASNTEAFF	TGCAGTGCGCAGAAGGGGGCGTCGAACACTGAAGCTTTCTTT
-	TRBV15	-	TRBJ2-6	13	CATSREAANVLTF	TGTGCCACCAGCAGAGAAGCGGCCAACGTCCTGACTTTC
TRBD1	TRBV10-3	-	TRBJ2-5	15	CASTPTIGTGETQYF	TGTGCCAGCACCCCAACGATCGGGACAGGAGAGACCCAGTACTTC
-	TRBV7-6	-	TRBJ2-5	16	CASSDGNEQGIETQYF	TGTGCCAGCAGCGACGGGAATGAGCAGGGCATAGAGACCCAGTACTTC
TRBD1	TRBV29-1	-	TRBJ2-2	13	CSVEYRGVGELFF	TGCAGCGTTGAATACAGGGGAGTCGGGGAGCTGTTTTTT
TRBD2	TRBV25-1	-	TRBJ2-3	14	CASSPGLGVDTQYF	TGTGCCAGCAGTCCGGGACTAGGGGTGGATACGCAGTATTTT
-	TRBV10-3	-	TRBJ1-2	15	CAISESMEFAYGYTF	TGTGCCATCAGTGAGTCGATGGAGTTTGCCTATGGCTACACCTTC
-	TRBV15	-	TRBJ1-2	13	CATSRAGGAGYTF	TGTGCCACCAGCAGAGCCGGAGGGGCTGGCTACACCTTC
TRBD1	TRBV29-1	-	TRBJ1-1	13	CSVETGGITEAFF	TGCAGCGTTGAAACAGGGGGTATCACTGAAGCTTTCTTT
-	TRBV19	-	TRBJ2-7	14	CASSMTRSSYEQYF	TGTGCCAGTAGTATGACTAGGAGCTCCTACGAGCAGTACTTC
-	TRBV24-1	many	TRBJ2-5	12	CATSQSGETQYF	TGTGCCACCAGCCAATCTGGGGAGACCCAGTACTTC
-	TRBV12-3/TRBV12-4	many	TRBJ1-1	15	CASSPIGAVGAEAFF	TGTGCCAGCAGTCCCATCGGGGCGGTTGGAGCTGAAGCTTTCTTT
TRBD2	TRBV6-1	-	TRBJ2-5	14	CASSKASGNYEQHF	TGTGCCAGCAGTAAGGCTAGCGGGAATTACGAGCAGCACTTC
TRBD1	TRBV7-8	many	TRBJ1-2	15	CASSSRRTGIEGYTF	TGTGCCAGCAGCTCTCGAAGGACAGGGATAGAAGGCTACACCTTC
-	TRBV7-3	-	TRBJ1-2	14	CASSFWTEPYGYTF	TGTGCCAGCAGCTTTTGGACAGAGCCATATGGCTACACCTTC
-	TRBV7-2	many	TRBJ2-5	15	CASSQDLGGPETQYF	TGTGCCAGCAGCCAAGATCTGGGAGGCCCAGAGACCCAGTACTTC
-	TRBV2	-	TRBJ1-2	10	CASREDKGWF	TGTGCCAGCAGGGAAGATAAGGGGTGGTTC
-	TRBV5-1	many	TRBJ2-7	14	CASSLRDTSYEQYF	TGCGCCAGCAGCTTGCGGGACACTTCCTACGAGCAGTACTTC
TRBD1	TRBV10-3	few	TRBJ1-5	17	CASMADRDRGPSQPQHF	TGTGCCAGCATGGCGGACCGGGACAGGGGGCCGAGTCAGCCCCAGCATTTT
-	TRBV20-1	-	TRBJ1-2	13	CSATGPPRDGYTF	TGCAGTGCTACTGGACCGCCAAGGGATGGCTACACCTTC
TRBD1	TRBV29-1	few	TRBJ1-2	18	CSVEDRGQGASKDYGYTF	TGCAGCGTTGAAGATCGAGGGCAGGGGGCTTCGAAGGACTATGGCTACACCTTC
-	TRBV7-6	many	TRBJ1-1	13	CASSLAPATEAFF	TGTGCCAGCAGCTTAGCACCCGCCACTGAAGCTTTCTTT
TRBD1	TRBV2	-	TRBJ1-5	17	CASSARGYSEGNQPQHF	TGTGCCAGCAGCGCCAGGGGGTACAGCGAAGGCAATCAGCCCCAGCATTTT
-	TRBV25-1	few	TRBJ2-2	12	CAGQGSTGELFF	TGTGCAGGGCAGGGGAGCACCGGGGAGCTGTTTTTT
-	TRBV15	-	TRBJ1-3	17	CATSRDQGWSSGDTIYF	TGTGCCACCAGCAGGGACCAGGGGTGGTCCTCTGGAGACACCATATATTTT
TRBD2	TRBV14	-	TRBJ2-5	14	CASSHSGRKGTQYF	TGTGCCAGCAGCCATAGCGGGAGGAAAGGGACCCAGTACTTC
-	TRBV7-2	-	TRBJ1-2	17	CASSLATGGTINYGYTF	TGTGCCAGCAGCTTAGCGACTGGGGGCACCATTAACTATGGCTACACCTTC
-	TRBV2	many	TRBJ2-2	14	CASRQSAATGELFF	TGTGCCAGCAGGCAATCGGCAGCCACCGGGGAGCTGTTTTTT
-	TRBV11-1	-	TRBJ1-2	15	CASSTPVGTVYGYTF	TGTGCCAGCAGCACCCCAGTGGGGACCGTCTATGGCTACACCTTC
-	TRBV7-9	many	TRBJ1-1	14	CASSLLQGSTEAFF	TGTGCCAGCAGCTTACTACAGGGCAGCACTGAAGCTTTCTTT
TRBD1	TRBV2	-	TRBJ1-3	15	CASSFDREAGNTIYF	TGTGCCAGCAGTTTTGACAGGGAAGCCGGAAACACCATATATTTT
-	TRBV11-1	-	TRBJ1-3	15	CASSSTEYSGNTIYF	TGTGCCAGCAGCTCGACGGAATACTCTGGAAACACCATATATTTT
TRBD2	TRBV5-4	few	TRBJ2-5	16	CASSLVVSGLQETQYF	TGTGCCAGCAGCTTGGTGGTTAGCGGGCTCCAAGAGACCCAGTACTTC
TRBD2	TRBV9	many	TRBJ2-5	15	CASSVLAGVGETQYF	TGTGCCAGCAGCGTGCTAGCGGGAGTCGGGGAGACCCAGTACTTC
-	TRBV20-1	-	TRBJ2-2	14	CSARDWRGIGELFF	TGCAGTGCTAGAGATTGGCGAGGGATCGGGGAGCTGTTTTTT
TRBD1	TRBV20-1	-	TRBJ2-7	13	CSAGGTGQSEQYF	TGCAGTGCTGGCGGGACAGGGCAATCCGAGCAGTACTTC
-	TRBV7-2	-	TRBJ1-6	15	CASSLEGGEHSPLHF	TGTGCCAGCAGCTTAGAAGGCGGGGAGCATTCACCCCTCCACTTT
TRBD2	TRBV7-9	few	TRBJ2-2	14	CASSLDSGAGELFF	TGTGCCAGCAGCTTAGACAGCGGGGCCGGGGAGCTGTTTTTT
TRBD1	TRBV29-1	-	TRBJ1-2	12	CSVDRGGYGYTF	TGCAGCGTCGACAGGGGTGGCTATGGCTACACCTTC
TRBD2	TRBV24-1	-	TRBJ2-7	13	CATTGTSVTEQYF	TGTGCCACCACTGGGACTAGCGTTACCGAGCAGTACTTC
-	TRBV15	-	TRBJ1-5	14	CATSSRVGLQPQHF	TGTGCCACCAGCAGCCGGGTTGGGTTACAGCCCCAGCATTTT